This T cell receptor (beta chain) was recovered during a study of regulatory T cells in long-lasting Graves disease. Germline CDR1 MDHEN, CDR2 SYDVKM. The ends were cut back, 7 bases at V and 6 bases at J, with 10 bases in the middle. CDR3 length equals 12 residues. Time point defined: newly diagnosed GD, antithyroid drugs for less than 3 months. RNA extracted from PBMCs served as the sequencing template. To make TCR beta libraries, researchers used iRepertoire HTBI primers and Arm-PCR of CDR3 regions. TCRdb analysed the multiplex PCR reads with MiXCR anew, one entry per CDR3 protein. The sample yields some 490,000 distinct CDR3 sequences, more than 10% seen once. The table lists this clonotype with many counts. This sample also appeared in a second study, on T cells in Graves' hyperthyroidism and ophthalmopathy.

Source: peripheral blood mononuclear cells (PBMCs), taken at new diagnosis, from a patient treated with antithyroid drugs. The clonotype comes from a woman aged 25-40 years with Graves disease. This sequence joins TRBV28 and TRBJ1-5; D is unclear. CDR3 bases: TGTGCCAGCACCGCCCTCGGTCAGCCCCAGCATTTT. This sequence encodes CASTALGQPQHF. The full variable domain, its missing parts supplied by reference TRBV28 and TRBJ1-5, is DVKVTQSSRYLVKRTGEKVFLECVQDMDHENMFWYRQDPGLGLRLIYFSYDVKMKEKGDIPEGYSVSREKKERFSLILESASTNQTSMYLCASTALGQPQHFGDGTRLSIL.